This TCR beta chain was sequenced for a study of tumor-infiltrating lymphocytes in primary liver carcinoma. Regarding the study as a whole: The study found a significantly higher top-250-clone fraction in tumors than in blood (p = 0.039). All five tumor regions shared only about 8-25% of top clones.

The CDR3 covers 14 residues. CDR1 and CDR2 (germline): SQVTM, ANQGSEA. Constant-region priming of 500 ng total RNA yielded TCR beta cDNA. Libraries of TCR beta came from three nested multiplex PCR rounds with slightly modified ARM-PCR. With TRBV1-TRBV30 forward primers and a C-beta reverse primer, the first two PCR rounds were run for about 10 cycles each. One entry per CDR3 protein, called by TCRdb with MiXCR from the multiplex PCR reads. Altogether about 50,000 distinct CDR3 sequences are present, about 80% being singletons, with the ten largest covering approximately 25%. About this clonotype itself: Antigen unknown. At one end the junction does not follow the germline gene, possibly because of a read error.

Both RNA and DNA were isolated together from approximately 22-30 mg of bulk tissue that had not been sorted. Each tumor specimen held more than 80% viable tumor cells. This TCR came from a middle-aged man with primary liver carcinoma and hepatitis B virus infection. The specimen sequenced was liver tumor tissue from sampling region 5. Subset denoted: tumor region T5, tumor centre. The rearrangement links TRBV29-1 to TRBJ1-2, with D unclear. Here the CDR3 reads CTVEAEEGLDDYTF. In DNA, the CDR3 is TGCACCGTTGAAGCGGAAGAAGGGCTGGATGACTACACCTTC. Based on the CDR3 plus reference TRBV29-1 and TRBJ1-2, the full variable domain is SAVISQKPSRDICQRGTSLTIQCQVDSQVTMMFWYRQQPGQSLTLIATANQGSEATYESGFVIDKFPISRPNLTFSTLTVSNMSPEDSSIYLCTVEAEEGLDDYTFGSGTRLTVV.